This entry lists 7 T cell receptor beta chains sequenced from one sample in a study of blood T cell repertoires in COVID-19. The data were produced by immunoSEQ multiplex PCR, yet TCRdb's version contains in-frame clones alone and is incomplete. The sample contains about 70,000 clones, around 87% of which appear only once. Material for sequencing was peripheral blood. These TCRs come from a human donor in a cohort sampled during active COVID-19.

This clone was seen just once. V is TRBV5-8 and J is TRBJ2-5, with TRBD2 identical over 8 bases. CDR3 length equals 19 residues. CDR1 SGHTS and CDR2 YDEGEE come from the germline V gene. Trimming cost V 0 bases and J 4 bases; bases outside gene matches: 17. The CDR3 reads CASSLALYRGGGSRETQYF. CDR3 sequence (DNA): TGTGCCAGCAGCTTGGCCCTCTATCGGGGGGGAGGTTCCAGAGAGACCCAGTACTTC. The whole variable domain, remainder taken from reference TRBV5-8 and TRBJ2-5, is EAGVTQSPTHLIKTRGQQATLRCSPISGHTSVYWYQQALGLGLQFLLWYDEGEERNRGNFPPRFSGRQFPNYSSELNVNALELEDSALYLCASSLALYRGGGSRETQYFGPGTRLLVL.

The CDR3 DNA is TGCAGTGCTAGTTCCCTCGGGGTCCACACTGAAGCTTTCTTT. Its protein product is CSASSLGVHTEAFF. This rearrangement joins TRBV20-1 to TRBJ1-1; D gene unclear. The CDR3 loop spans 14 amino acids. Per the germline V gene, CDR1 is DFQATT and CDR2 is SNEGSKA (reference sequence). V was trimmed by 3 bases and J by 3 bases, leaving 14 bases between them.

This sequence joins TRBV7-8 and TRBJ2-5; perhaps TRBD1 as D (5 bases). The V end was cut by 2 bases, the J end by 4 bases, with 14 bases between. Germline loops: CDR1 SGHVS, CDR2 FQNEAQ. The CDR3 has 15 amino acids. As DNA, the CDR3 is TGTGCCAGCAGCTTACGGCAGCAAAGGGGAGAGACCCAGTACTTC. It codes for CASSLRQQRGETQYF.

The chain carries TRBV11-3 and TRBJ2-5, with D maybe TRBD1 (5 bases). The V end lost 5 bases, the J end lost 5 bases, and 12 bases lay between the germline ends. The CDR3 is 13 amino acids. Germline V gene lookup returns CDR1 SGHNT and CDR2 YENEEA. CDR3 bases: TGTGCCAGCAGCCAGACTTGGGGCGAGACCCAGTACTTC. Residues: CASSQTWGETQYF.

The J gene is TRBJ2-7, the V gene TRBV6-1; 9 bases match TRBD1. The CDR3 has 15 residues. Unmatched junction bases numbered 12, after V lost 3 bases and J lost 9 bases. Germline assignment: CDR1 MNHNS and CDR2 SASEGT. The CDR3 protein is CASSDAGQGTLAQYF. The CDR3, as DNA: TGTGCCAGCAGTGACGCGGGACAGGGAACCTTAGCGCAGTACTTC.

The gene calls are TRBV11-2 and TRBJ2-3, with TRBD2 identical over 9 bases. The V segment lost 6 bases and the J segment 1 base; nucleotides outside the gene matches: 5. Germline V gene data show CDR1 as SGHAT and CDR2 as FQNNGV. The CDR3 consists of 15 residues. The CDR3 sequence: CASSTVAGGTDTQYF. As DNA, the CDR3 is TGTGCCAGCAGTACAGTAGCGGGGGGCACAGATACGCAGTATTTT.

This sequence joins TRBV5-5 and TRBJ2-4; possibly TRBD1 for D (5 bases). The CDR3 runs to 14 residues. Germline CDR1 is SGHKS and CDR2 is YYEKEE (reference sequence). Trimming removed 0 bases from V and 4 bases from J, with 8 bases in between. CDR3 nucleotide sequence: TGTGCCAGCAGCTTGGGGACACCTAAAAACATTCAGTACTTC. The encoded protein is CASSLGTPKNIQYF.